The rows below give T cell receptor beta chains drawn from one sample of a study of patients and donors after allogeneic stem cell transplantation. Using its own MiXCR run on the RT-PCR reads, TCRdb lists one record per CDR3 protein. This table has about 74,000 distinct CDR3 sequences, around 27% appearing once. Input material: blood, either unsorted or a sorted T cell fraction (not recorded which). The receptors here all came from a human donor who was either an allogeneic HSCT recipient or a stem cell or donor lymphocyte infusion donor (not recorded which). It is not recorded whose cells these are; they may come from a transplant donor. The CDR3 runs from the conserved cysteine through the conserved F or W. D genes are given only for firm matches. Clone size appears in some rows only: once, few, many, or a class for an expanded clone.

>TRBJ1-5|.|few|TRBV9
TGTGCCAGCAGCGTAGGCGCCACTCAGGGGCAGCCCCAGCATTTT
CASSVGATQGQPQHF
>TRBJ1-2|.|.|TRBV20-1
TGCAGTGCTAGAGACAAATCTAACTATGGCTACACCTTC
CSARDKSNYGYTF
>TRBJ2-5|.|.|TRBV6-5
TGTGCCAGCAGTTACTTCGACACCCCAGAGACCCAGTACTTC
CASSYFDTPETQYF
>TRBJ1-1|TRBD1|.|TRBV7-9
TGTGCCAGCAGCCTTACAGGGGGCGGAAGTGAAGCTTTCTTT
CASSLTGGGSEAFF
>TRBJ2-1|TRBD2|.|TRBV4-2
TGTGCCAGCAGCCAAGTAGGGCTGTGGCTAGCGGGATACAATGAGCAGTTCTTC
CASSQVGLWLAGYNEQFF
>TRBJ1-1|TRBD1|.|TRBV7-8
TGTGCCAGCAGCTTACGGCCAATGGCAGGGGGCATCTCTGAAGCTTTCTTT
CASSLRPMAGGISEAFF
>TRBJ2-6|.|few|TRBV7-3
TGTGCCAGCAGCTTAGATCTTCGGGCCAACGTCCTGACTTTC
CASSLDLRANVLTF
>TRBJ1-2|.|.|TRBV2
TGTGCCAGCACGGGACACCTTCTACGATACACCTTC
CASTGHLLRYTF
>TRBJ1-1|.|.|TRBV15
TGTGCCACCAGCAGAGCTGATGAAAACACTGAAGCTTTCTTT
CATSRADENTEAFF
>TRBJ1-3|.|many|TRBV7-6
TGTGCCAGCAGCTTAACCACGGCCACCCCATTAGGAAACACCATATATTTT
CASSLTTATPLGNTIYF
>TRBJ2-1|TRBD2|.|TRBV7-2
TGTGCCAGCAGCTTTAGCGCGGGGGGAGGGGAGCAGTTCTTC
CASSFSAGGGEQFF
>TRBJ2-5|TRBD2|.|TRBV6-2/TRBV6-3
TGTGCCAGCAGGGAACGACTAGCGGGAATTGGGGAGACCCAGTACTTC
CASRERLAGIGETQYF
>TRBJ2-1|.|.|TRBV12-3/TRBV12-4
TGTGCCAGCAGTTCTGGACGCCGCAATGAGCAGTTCTTC
CASSSGRRNEQFF
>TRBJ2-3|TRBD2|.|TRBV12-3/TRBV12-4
TGTGCCAGCAGTTTTCGAGCGGGATTCACAGATACGCAGTATTTT
CASSFRAGFTDTQYF
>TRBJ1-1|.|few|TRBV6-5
TGTGCCAGCAGTTACGGGGGGGAAGCTTTCTTT
CASSYGGEAFF
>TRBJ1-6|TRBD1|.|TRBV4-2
TGTGCCAGCAGCGAACGACAGGGTTTCCCCAATTCACCCCTCCACTTT
CASSERQGFPNSPLHF
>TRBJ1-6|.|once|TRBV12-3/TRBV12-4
TGTGCCAGCAGTGAACAGGCGGGCTCCTATAATTCACCCCTCCACTTT
CASSEQAGSYNSPLHF
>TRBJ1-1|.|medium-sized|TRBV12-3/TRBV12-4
TGTGCCAGCAGTTTCCACCGTAGAAACACTGAAGCTTTCTTT
CASSFHRRNTEAFF
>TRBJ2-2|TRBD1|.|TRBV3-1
TGTGCCAGCAGCCAAGGACAGGGCATCGGGGAGCTGTTTTTT
CASSQGQGIGELFF
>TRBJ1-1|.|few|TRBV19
TGTGCCAGTAGCAACCAGAACACTGAAGCTTTCTTT
CASSNQNTEAFF
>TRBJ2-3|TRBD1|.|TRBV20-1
TGCAGTGCTAGCGCCCCCGGGACAGGGGGTTTAGATACGCAGTATTTT
CSASAPGTGGLDTQYF
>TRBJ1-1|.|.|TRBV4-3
TGCGCCAGCAGCCAGTCCGCCAATATTCTGAACACTGAAGCTTTCTTT
CASSQSANILNTEAFF
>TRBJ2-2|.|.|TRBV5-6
TGTGCCAGCAGCTTGCTTCAGCGGTTAAACTCCGGGGAGCTGTTTTTT
CASSLLQRLNSGELFF
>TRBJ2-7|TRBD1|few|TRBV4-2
TGTGCCAGCAGCCAAGATCTCCTACCATTACAGGGGGGTCTTTGGGACGAGCAGTACTTC
CASSQDLLPLQGGLWDEQYF
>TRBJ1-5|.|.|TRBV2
TGTGCCAGCAGTGGTGGGGCTAGCAATCAGCCCCAGCATTTT
CASSGGASNQPQHF
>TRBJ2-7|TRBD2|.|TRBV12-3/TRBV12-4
TGTGCCAGCAGTCTAGCGGGAGACGCCTACGAGCAGTACTTC
CASSLAGDAYEQYF
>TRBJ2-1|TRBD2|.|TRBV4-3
TGCGCCAGCAGCCAACCCGGGGCTAGCGGCTACAATGAGCAGTTCTTC
CASSQPGASGYNEQFF
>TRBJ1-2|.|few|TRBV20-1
TGCAGTGCTAGAGATGTATCAGGGGTCGATGGCTACACCTTC
CSARDVSGVDGYTF
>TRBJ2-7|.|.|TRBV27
TGTGCCAGCAGTTTAGCGGGCCCTTCTGGCTGGGACTACGAGCAGTACTTC
CASSLAGPSGWDYEQYF
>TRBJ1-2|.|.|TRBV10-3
TGTGCCATCCATTCAGGCCAGTATGGCTACACCTTC
CAIHSGQYGYTF
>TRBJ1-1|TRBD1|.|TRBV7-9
TGTGCCAGCAGCTGGAAGGGGGCCCTGAACACTGAAGCTTTCTTT
CASSWKGALNTEAFF
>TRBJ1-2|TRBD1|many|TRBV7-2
TGTGCCAGCAGCTTAGCTACAGGGGTGGGCTACACCTTC
CASSLATGVGYTF
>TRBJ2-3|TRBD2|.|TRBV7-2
TGTGCCAGCAACATTTTATCACAATGGACTAGCGGAGCAGATACGCAGTATTTT
CASNILSQWTSGADTQYF
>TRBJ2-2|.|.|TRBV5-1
TGCGCCAGCAGCTGCATTACACGGGACCGCACGAACACCGGGGAGCTGTTTTTT
CASSCITRDRTNTGELFF
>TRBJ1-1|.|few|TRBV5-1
TGCGCCAGCAGCTTGTGGCCGGGCACTGAAGCTTTCTTT
CASSLWPGTEAFF
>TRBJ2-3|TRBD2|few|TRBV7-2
TGTGCCAGCAGCTTCTTTATGGCGGGAGGAACAGATACGCAGTATTTT
CASSFFMAGGTDTQYF
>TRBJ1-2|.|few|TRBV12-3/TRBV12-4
TGTGCCAGCAGTTTAGACAGGGCTGGGGGCTATGGCTACACCTTC
CASSLDRAGGYGYTF
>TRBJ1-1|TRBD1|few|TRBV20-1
TGCAGTGCTAGAGCCCCCGGGACAGGGATCACTGAAGCTTTCTTT
CSARAPGTGITEAFF
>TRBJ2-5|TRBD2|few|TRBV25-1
TGTGCCAGCAGTGAATATGGGGGGGGAGAGACCCAGTACTTC
CASSEYGGGETQYF
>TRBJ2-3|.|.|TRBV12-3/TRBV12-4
TGTGCCAGCAGTAGACTGTTACCTAGCACAGATACGCAGTATTTT
CASSRLLPSTDTQYF
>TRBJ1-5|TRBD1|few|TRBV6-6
TGTGCCACGCATACAGGGGGAAATCAGCCCCAGCATTTT
CATHTGGNQPQHF
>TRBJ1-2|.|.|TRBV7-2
TGTGCCAGCAGCACATACAGGGAGGCTAACTATGGCTACACCTTC
CASSTYREANYGYTF
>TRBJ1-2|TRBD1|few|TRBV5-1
TGCGCCAGCAGCTTAGGACAGGGTCCCACCGGCTACACCTTC
CASSLGQGPTGYTF
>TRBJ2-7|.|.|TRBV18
TGTGCCAGCTCACTAGGGACCGTCTCCTACGAGCAGTACTTC
CASSLGTVSYEQYF
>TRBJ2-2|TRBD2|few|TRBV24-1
TGTGCCACTAGCGGGGCGAGAACCGGGGAGCTGTTTTTT
CATSGARTGELFF
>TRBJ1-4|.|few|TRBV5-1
TGCGCCAGCAGCCCTGGACAGGAAAAACTGTTTTTT
CASSPGQEKLFF
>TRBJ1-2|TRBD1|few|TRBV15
TGTGCCACCAGCACCGGGGACAGCTCTAACTATGGCTACACCTTC
CATSTGDSSNYGYTF
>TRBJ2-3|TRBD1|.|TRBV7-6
TGTGCCAGCAGCTGGAAGACAGGGTCCGCAGATACGCAGTATTTT
CASSWKTGSADTQYF